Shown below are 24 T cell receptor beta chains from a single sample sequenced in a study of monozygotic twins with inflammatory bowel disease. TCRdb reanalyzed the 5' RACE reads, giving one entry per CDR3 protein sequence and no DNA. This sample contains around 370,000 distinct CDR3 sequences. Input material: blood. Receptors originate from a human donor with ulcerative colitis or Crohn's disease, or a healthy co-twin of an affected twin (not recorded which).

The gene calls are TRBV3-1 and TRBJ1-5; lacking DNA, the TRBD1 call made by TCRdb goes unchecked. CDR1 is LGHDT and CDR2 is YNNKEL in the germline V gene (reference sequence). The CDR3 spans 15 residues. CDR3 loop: CASSQGTGPNQPQHF.

CDR3 amino acids: CASSYDVSGATPLETQYF. The V and J genes are TRBV6-2 or TRBV6-3 and TRBJ2-5; TCRdb's D call, TRBD1, is unchecked because there is no DNA. The CDR3 loop spans 18 amino acids. CDR1 is MNHEY, CDR2 SVGEGT, per germline.

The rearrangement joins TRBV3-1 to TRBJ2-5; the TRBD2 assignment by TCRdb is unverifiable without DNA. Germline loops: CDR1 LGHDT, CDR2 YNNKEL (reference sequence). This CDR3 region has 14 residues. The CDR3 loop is CASSREAGQETQYF.

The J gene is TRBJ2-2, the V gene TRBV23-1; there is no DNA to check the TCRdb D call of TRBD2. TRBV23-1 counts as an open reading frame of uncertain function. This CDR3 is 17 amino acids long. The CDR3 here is CASTRAGPTTTPGSCFF.

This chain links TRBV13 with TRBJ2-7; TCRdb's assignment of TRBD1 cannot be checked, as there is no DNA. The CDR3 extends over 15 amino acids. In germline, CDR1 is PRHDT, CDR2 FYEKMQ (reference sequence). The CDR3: CASSLGLTGDHEQYF. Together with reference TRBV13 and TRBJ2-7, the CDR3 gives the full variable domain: AAGVIQSPRHLIKEKRETATLKCYPIPRHDTVYWYQQGPGQDPQFLISFYEKMQSDKGSIPDRFSAQQFSDYHSELNMSSLELGDSALYFCASSLGLTGDHEQYFGPGTRLTVT.

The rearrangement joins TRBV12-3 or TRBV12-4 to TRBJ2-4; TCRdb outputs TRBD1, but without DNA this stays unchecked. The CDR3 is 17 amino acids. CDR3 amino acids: CASSLSSGGFAKNIQYF.

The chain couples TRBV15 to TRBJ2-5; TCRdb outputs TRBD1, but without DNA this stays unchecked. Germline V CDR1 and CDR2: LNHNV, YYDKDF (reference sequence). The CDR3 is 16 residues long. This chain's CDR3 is CATSRRGAPKQETQYF.

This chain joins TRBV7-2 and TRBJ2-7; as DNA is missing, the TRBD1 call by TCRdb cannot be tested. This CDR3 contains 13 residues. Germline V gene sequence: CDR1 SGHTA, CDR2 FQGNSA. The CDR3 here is CASSLDTGTPQYF.

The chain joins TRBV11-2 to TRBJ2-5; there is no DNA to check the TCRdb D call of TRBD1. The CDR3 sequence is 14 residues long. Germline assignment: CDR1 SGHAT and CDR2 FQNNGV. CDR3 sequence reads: CASSPPTRQETQYF.

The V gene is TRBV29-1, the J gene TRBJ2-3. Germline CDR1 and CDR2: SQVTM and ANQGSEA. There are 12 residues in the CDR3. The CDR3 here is CSVLRPTDTQYF.

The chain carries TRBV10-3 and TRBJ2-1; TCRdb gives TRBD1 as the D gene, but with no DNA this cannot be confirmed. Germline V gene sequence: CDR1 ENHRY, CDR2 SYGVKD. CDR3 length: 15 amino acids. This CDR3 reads CPISDRGGPYNEQFF.

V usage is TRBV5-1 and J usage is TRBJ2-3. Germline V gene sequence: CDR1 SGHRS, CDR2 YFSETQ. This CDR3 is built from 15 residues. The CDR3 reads CASSLGYTSTDTQYF.

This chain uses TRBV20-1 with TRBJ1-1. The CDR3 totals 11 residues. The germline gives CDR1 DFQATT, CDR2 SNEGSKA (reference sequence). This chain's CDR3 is CSARKNTEAFF.

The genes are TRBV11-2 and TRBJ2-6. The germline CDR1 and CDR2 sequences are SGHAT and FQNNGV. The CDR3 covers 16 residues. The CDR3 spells CASSLGGGSGANVLTF.

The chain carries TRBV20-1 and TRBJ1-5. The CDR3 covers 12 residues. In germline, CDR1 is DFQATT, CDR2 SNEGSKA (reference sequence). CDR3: CSASDSDQPQHF.

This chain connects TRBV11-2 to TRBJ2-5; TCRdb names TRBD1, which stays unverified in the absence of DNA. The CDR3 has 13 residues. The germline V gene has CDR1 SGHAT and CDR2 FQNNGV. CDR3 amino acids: CASSFTRGETQYF.

The CDR3 is CASSPAGHYTGELFF. The V gene is TRBV5-1, the J gene TRBJ2-2; without DNA, the TCRdb call of TRBD2 cannot be checked. Germline loops: CDR1 SGHRS, CDR2 YFSETQ. The CDR3 runs 15 residues.

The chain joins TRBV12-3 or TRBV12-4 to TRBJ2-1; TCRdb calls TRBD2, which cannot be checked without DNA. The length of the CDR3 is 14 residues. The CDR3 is CASSLGGSLDEQFF.

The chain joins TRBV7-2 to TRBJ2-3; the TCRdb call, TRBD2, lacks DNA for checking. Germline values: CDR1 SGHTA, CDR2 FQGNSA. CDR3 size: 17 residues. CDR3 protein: CASSPPRGASGTDTQYF.

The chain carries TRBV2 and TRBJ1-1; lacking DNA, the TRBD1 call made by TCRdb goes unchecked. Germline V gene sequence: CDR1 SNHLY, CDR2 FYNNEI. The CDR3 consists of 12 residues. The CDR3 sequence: CASTRGSTEAFF.

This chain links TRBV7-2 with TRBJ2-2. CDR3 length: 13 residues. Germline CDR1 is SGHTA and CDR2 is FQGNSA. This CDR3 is CASSPRVSGELFF.

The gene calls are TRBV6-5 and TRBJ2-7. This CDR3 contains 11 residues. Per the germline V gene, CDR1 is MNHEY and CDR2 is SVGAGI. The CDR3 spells CAAKDVYEQYF.

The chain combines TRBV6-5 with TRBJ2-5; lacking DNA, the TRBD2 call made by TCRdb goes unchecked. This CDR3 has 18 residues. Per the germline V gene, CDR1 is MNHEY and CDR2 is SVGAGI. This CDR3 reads CASSYSVGLAGLEETQYF.

This chain's CDR3 is CASNQGTGSTDTQYF. The chain employs TRBV19 and TRBJ2-3; checking the TCRdb D call of TRBD1 is not possible without DNA. The CDR3 spans 15 residues. Germline loops: CDR1 LNHDA, CDR2 SQIVND (reference sequence).